The 2 T cell receptor beta chains in this list originate from one sample, sequenced in a study of blood T cell repertoires in COVID-19. Sequenced by immunoSEQ multiplex PCR; TCRdb stores in-frame clones only, minus some. The sample consists of about 310,000 clones, 80% to 90% of them appearing once. Sequenced material: PBMCs or T cells enriched from blood (not recorded which). These receptors were collected from a man aged 25-45 years who had recovered from COVID-19.

CDR3 DNA sequence: TGTGCCAGCACCCTAGTGGCCATACTCTTCTTC. As protein: CASTLVAILFF. J is TRBJ2-1 and V is TRBV5-8; no clear D. The CDR3 is made up of 11 amino acids. V was clipped by 6 bases and J by 16 bases, with 17 bases between them. Germline-derived CDR1 and CDR2 are SGHTS and YDEGEE.

This chain joins TRBV24-1 and TRBJ2-2, with TRBD2 as a possible D gene (5 bases). V dropped 5 bases and J dropped 2 bases, with 11 bases sitting between them. CDR3 length equals 15 residues. The germline V gene encodes CDR1 KGHDR and CDR2 SFDVKD. The DNA for the CDR3 is TGTGCCACCAGTGGGGGAAGCGGAAACACCGGGGAGCTGTTTTTT. The encoded protein is CATSGGSGNTGELFF.